A selection of T cell receptor beta chains follows, all from one sample in a study of blood T cell repertoires in COVID-19. Assay used: immunoSEQ multiplex PCR; TCRdb lists only in-frame clones, some missing. This sample has over 100,000 clones, with roughly 92% found just once. Sequencing was done on a sample of peripheral blood. The receptors originated from a woman between 50 and 59 years old with COVID-19, enrolled during active disease. Each CDR3 is given with its conserved first and last residue. Fields, in order: D gene, clone size, V gene, J gene, CDR3 protein, CDR3 DNA. D genes are given only for firm matches. The size field is filled for only some rows; it gives once, few, many or a size class.

D gene: -; clone size: -; V gene: TRBV7-9; J gene: TRBJ1-1; CDR3 protein: CASSPTGRIMNTEAFF; CDR3 DNA: TGTGCCAGCAGTCCTACAGGGAGAATTATGAACACTGAAGCTTTCTTT
D gene: -; clone size: -; V gene: TRBV19; J gene: TRBJ1-2; CDR3 protein: CASSIAGGGYGYTF; CDR3 DNA: TGTGCCAGTAGTATTGCCGGGGGTGGCTATGGCTACACCTTC
D gene: TRBD1; clone size: -; V gene: TRBV27; J gene: TRBJ2-7; CDR3 protein: CASSLLSPGQGIYEQYF; CDR3 DNA: TGTGCCAGCAGTTTGCTCTCTCCGGGACAGGGGATCTACGAGCAGTACTTC
D gene: TRBD1; clone size: -; V gene: TRBV15; J gene: TRBJ1-2; CDR3 protein: CATRTFPTGGDGYGYTF; CDR3 DNA: TGTGCCACCAGAACCTTTCCGACAGGGGGCGACGGCTATGGCTACACCTTC
D gene: -; clone size: -; V gene: TRBV7-9; J gene: TRBJ1-2; CDR3 protein: CASSLAYGQGSYGYTF; CDR3 DNA: TGTGCCAGCAGCTTAGCGTACGGGCAAGGGAGTTATGGCTACACCTTC
D gene: TRBD1; clone size: -; V gene: TRBV19; J gene: TRBJ1-3; CDR3 protein: CASSRDRRPPSSGNTIYF; CDR3 DNA: TGTGCCAGTAGCAGGGACAGGAGACCACCGAGCTCTGGAAACACCATATATTTT
D gene: -; clone size: -; V gene: TRBV7-2; J gene: TRBJ1-3; CDR3 protein: CASSLRDTGNTIYF; CDR3 DNA: TGTGCCAGCAGCTTAAGGGACACTGGAAACACCATATATTTT
D gene: TRBD1; clone size: -; V gene: TRBV24-1; J gene: TRBJ2-7; CDR3 protein: CATSTGAGSYEQYF; CDR3 DNA: TGTGCCACCAGTACAGGGGCAGGCTCCTACGAGCAGTACTTC
D gene: -; clone size: once; V gene: TRBV19; J gene: TRBJ2-3; CDR3 protein: CASSISRGDTQYF; CDR3 DNA: TGTGCCAGTAGTATAAGCAGAGGAGATACGCAGTATTTT
D gene: -; clone size: -; V gene: TRBV3-1/TRBV3-2; J gene: TRBJ2-4; CDR3 protein: CASSQDPHGAKNIQYF; CDR3 DNA: TGTGCCAGCAGCCAAGATCCCCACGGAGCCAAAAACATTCAGTACTTC
D gene: -; clone size: -; V gene: TRBV2; J gene: TRBJ1-3; CDR3 protein: CASSEGAASSGNTIYF; CDR3 DNA: TGTGCCAGCAGTGAGGGGGCAGCGAGCTCTGGAAACACCATATATTTT
D gene: TRBD1; clone size: -; V gene: TRBV30; J gene: TRBJ1-1; CDR3 protein: CAWRGRTGVEMNTEAFF; CDR3 DNA: TGTGCCTGGAGGGGAAGAACAGGGGTAGAAATGAACACTGAAGCTTTCTTT
D gene: -; clone size: -; V gene: TRBV11-3; J gene: TRBJ2-1; CDR3 protein: CASSSAQGSIYNEQFF; CDR3 DNA: TGTGCCAGCAGCTCTGCACAGGGTAGCATCTACAATGAGCAGTTCTTC
D gene: TRBD1; clone size: -; V gene: TRBV2; J gene: TRBJ2-5; CDR3 protein: CASSEGAGGRETQYF; CDR3 DNA: TGTGCCAGCAGTGAAGGGGCAGGGGGCAGGGAGACCCAGTACTTC
D gene: TRBD1; clone size: -; V gene: TRBV30; J gene: TRBJ2-1; CDR3 protein: CAVNQGATYNEQFF; CDR3 DNA: TGTGCCGTCAATCAGGGGGCTACCTACAATGAGCAGTTCTTC
D gene: -; clone size: -; V gene: TRBV12-2; J gene: TRBJ1-5; CDR3 protein: CASRFSDEGPGQEKWQPQHF; CDR3 DNA: TGTGCAAGTCGCTTCAGCGACGAGGGGCCGGGACAGGAGAAGTGGCAGCCCCAGCATTTT
D gene: TRBD2; clone size: -; V gene: TRBV15; J gene: TRBJ2-3; CDR3 protein: CATSRGTSGGLGFTDTQYF; CDR3 DNA: TGTGCCACCAGCAGAGGGACTAGCGGGGGGCTAGGCTTCACAGATACGCAGTATTTT
D gene: -; clone size: -; V gene: TRBV7-8; J gene: TRBJ1-1; CDR3 protein: CASSLGSGGGNTEAFF; CDR3 DNA: TGTGCCAGCAGCTTAGGTTCAGGCGGAGGGAACACTGAAGCTTTCTTT
D gene: -; clone size: -; V gene: TRBV5-1; J gene: TRBJ2-6; CDR3 protein: CASSLSQGGAGANVLTF; CDR3 DNA: TGCGCCAGCAGCTTGAGTCAGGGAGGCGCTGGGGCCAACGTCCTGACTTTC
D gene: -; clone size: -; V gene: TRBV3-1/TRBV3-2; J gene: TRBJ2-2; CDR3 protein: CASSQDLGGLGGELFF; CDR3 DNA: TGTGCCAGCAGCCAAGATCTGGGGGGGCTTGGCGGGGAGCTGTTTTTT
D gene: -; clone size: once; V gene: TRBV29-1; J gene: TRBJ1-2; CDR3 protein: CSVLTGNYGYTF; CDR3 DNA: TGCAGCGTTCTTACAGGGAATTATGGCTACACCTTC
D gene: TRBD2; clone size: -; V gene: TRBV19; J gene: TRBJ2-3; CDR3 protein: CASSLSLAGPGTQYF; CDR3 DNA: TGTGCCAGTAGTCTCAGTTTAGCGGGCCCGGGTACGCAGTATTTT
D gene: TRBD1; clone size: -; V gene: TRBV5-1; J gene: TRBJ1-1; CDR3 protein: CASSWDRLNTEAFF; CDR3 DNA: TGCGCCAGCAGCTGGGACAGGCTGAACACTGAAGCTTTCTTT
D gene: -; clone size: once; V gene: TRBV6-6; J gene: TRBJ2-3; CDR3 protein: CASSYSGGRSDTQYF; CDR3 DNA: TGTGCCAGCAGTTATAGTGGCGGTAGATCAGATACGCAGTATTTT
D gene: -; clone size: -; V gene: TRBV9; J gene: TRBJ2-2; CDR3 protein: CASSVEVGRTNTGELFF; CDR3 DNA: TGTGCCAGCAGCGTAGAAGTAGGCAGGACGAACACCGGGGAGCTGTTTTTT
D gene: -; clone size: once; V gene: TRBV2; J gene: TRBJ1-1; CDR3 protein: CARRPGRGEFYTEAFF; CDR3 DNA: TGTGCCAGACGACCTGGGAGGGGAGAATTCTACACTGAAGCTTTCTTT
D gene: -; clone size: -; V gene: TRBV21-1; J gene: TRBJ2-1; CDR3 protein: CASMVDSYNEQFF; CDR3 DNA: TGTGCCAGCATGGTGGACAGTTACAATGAGCAGTTCTTC
D gene: -; clone size: -; V gene: TRBV7-9; J gene: TRBJ1-1; CDR3 protein: CASSSAGNTEAFF; CDR3 DNA: TGTGCCAGCAGCAGTGCAGGGAACACTGAAGCTTTCTTT
D gene: -; clone size: once; V gene: TRBV6-2/TRBV6-3; J gene: TRBJ2-1; CDR3 protein: CASSYGGLYNEQFF; CDR3 DNA: TGTGCCAGCAGTTACGGGGGACTCTACAATGAGCAGTTCTTC
D gene: -; clone size: -; V gene: TRBV5-4; J gene: TRBJ1-1; CDR3 protein: CASSLIRNTEAFF; CDR3 DNA: TGTGCCAGCAGCTTAATCCGGAACACTGAAGCTTTCTTT
D gene: TRBD1; clone size: -; V gene: TRBV27; J gene: TRBJ1-5; CDR3 protein: CASRRGDRGNQPQHF; CDR3 DNA: TGTGCCAGCCGACGCGGGGACAGGGGCAATCAGCCCCAGCATTTT
D gene: -; clone size: -; V gene: TRBV21-1; J gene: TRBJ2-6; CDR3 protein: CASSPPRGAGVGVGANVLTF; CDR3 DNA: -
D gene: TRBD1; clone size: -; V gene: TRBV11-1; J gene: TRBJ2-5; CDR3 protein: CASTLTGEETQYF; CDR3 DNA: TGTGCCAGCACCCTTACAGGGGAGGAGACCCAGTACTTC
D gene: TRBD1; clone size: once; V gene: TRBV15; J gene: TRBJ2-3; CDR3 protein: CATSTRDSHLDTQYF; CDR3 DNA: TGTGCCACCAGCACCCGGGACAGTCATCTAGATACGCAGTATTTT
D gene: TRBD1; clone size: -; V gene: TRBV5-1; J gene: TRBJ1-2; CDR3 protein: CASSLGGGWGYTF; CDR3 DNA: TGCGCCAGCAGCTTGGGAGGGGGCTGGGGCTACACCTTC
D gene: TRBD1; clone size: -; V gene: TRBV10-3; J gene: TRBJ1-2; CDR3 protein: CAISEDRVYGYTF; CDR3 DNA: TGTGCCATCAGTGAAGACAGGGTCTATGGCTACACCTTC
D gene: -; clone size: -; V gene: TRBV11-2; J gene: TRBJ1-1; CDR3 protein: CASSSGLREPEAFF; CDR3 DNA: TGTGCCAGCAGCTCAGGCCTCAGGGAACCTGAAGCTTTCTTT
D gene: -; clone size: few; V gene: TRBV4-1; J gene: TRBJ1-2; CDR3 protein: CASSQVDSPYGYTF; CDR3 DNA: TGCGCCAGCAGCCAAGTCGACAGCCCCTATGGCTACACCTTC
D gene: -; clone size: -; V gene: TRBV27; J gene: TRBJ1-1; CDR3 protein: CASRRAGQDTEAFF; CDR3 DNA: TGTGCCAGCAGGAGGGCAGGTCAAGACACTGAAGCTTTCTTT
D gene: TRBD2; clone size: -; V gene: TRBV11-2; J gene: TRBJ2-3; CDR3 protein: CASSGTEAGGPYTQYF; CDR3 DNA: TGTGCCAGCAGCGGAACGGAAGCGGGGGGGCCCTATACGCAGTATTTT
D gene: TRBD1; clone size: -; V gene: TRBV18; J gene: TRBJ2-1; CDR3 protein: CASSPRMRQGANEQFF; CDR3 DNA: TGTGCCAGCTCACCCCGAATGAGACAGGGGGCAAATGAGCAGTTCTTC
D gene: TRBD1; clone size: -; V gene: TRBV24-1; J gene: TRBJ2-7; CDR3 protein: CATSEQGGTYEQYF; CDR3 DNA: TGTGCCACCAGTGAACAGGGGGGAACCTACGAGCAGTACTTC